This paragraph covers one T cell receptor beta chain sequence. No antigen is known for it. Germline trimming cut 5 bases from V and 0 bases from J; bases unmatched to any gene: 9. CDR3 length: 17 amino acids. Germline values: CDR1 SGHAT, CDR2 FQNNGV. Profiling relied on immunoSEQ multiplex PCR, and the TCRdb table lists in-frame clones only, not all of them. In the table there are some 110,000 clones, around 94% of which are singletons. The data originate from a study of Tregs in tolerant kidney transplant recipients. Study-level results: The most relevant donor-specific Treg TCRbeta repertoire apparently came from expansion with activated donor B cells. Validation in larger populations is needed because few patients were studied. Biological reproducibility was not directly addressed, but technical replication error appeared minimal.

Thawed PBMCs were FACS-sorted into unstimulated CD4+CD25+CD127- regulatory T cells, CD4+CD25- non-regulatory cells, CD4 and CD8 cells. The clonotype comes from a human donor in good health. Sequencing was carried out using CD4+ T cells from blood. The chain uses TRBV11-2 and TRBJ2-1, with TRBD1 matching over 8 bases. For the CDR3, the DNA is TGTGCCAGCAGCCCGAGCAGGGGGCAGAGCTCCTACAATGAGCAGTTCTTC. Protein: CASSPSRGQSSYNEQFF. Filled out from reference TRBV11-2 and TRBJ2-1, the complete variable domain reads EAGVAQSPRYKIIEKRQSVAFWCNPISGHATLYWYQQILGQGPKLLIQFQNNGVVDDSQLPKDRFSAERLKGVDSTLKIQPAKLEDSAVYLCASSPSRGQSSYNEQFFGPGTRLTVL.